This T cell receptor (beta chain) emerged from a study of Japanese encephalitis immunity and Zika vaccine responses. General observations from the study: Repertoires grouped by participant, suggesting no public TCRs between individuals. Repertoire similarity across samples was higher in JEV than YFV pre-vaccinated donors.

This clonotype counts as medium-sized (0.01 to 0.1%). TCRdb fed the 5' RACE reads into MiXCR, producing one record per CDR3 protein. The sample consists of about 240 distinct CDR3 sequences, around 0.9% of them appearing once. CFSE-labeled PBMCs were cultured about six days with peptide pools, each at approximately 0.95 ug/mL. Proliferating CD4 T cells were sorted unfixed as live CD56-CD19-CD16-CD3+CD4+ CFSE-low cells. This TCR came from an adult woman who received an inactivated Zika virus vaccine. The sequences come from antigen-activated CD4+ T cells from blood, cultured, collected during a Zika inactivated vaccine study.

The CDR3 bases are TGTGCCAGCAGTGAACAAGGATGGCAGGGAAACTATGGCTACACCTTC. Translating gives CASSEQGWQGNYGYTF. The chain couples TRBV2 to TRBJ1-2; D perhaps matches TRBD1 (5 bases). CDR1 is SNHLY, CDR2 FYNNEI, per germline. Trimming cost V 2 bases and J 2 bases, with 15 bases left between them. This CDR3 comprises 16 residues.